A single sample gave rise to the 25 T cell receptor beta chains below, sequenced in a study of tissue T cells after allogeneic stem cell transplantation. Sequencing was performed with immunoSEQ multiplex PCR; in TCRdb, only in-frame clones are kept and a portion is missing. The data hold roughly 50,000 clones, with about 73% observed a single time. The sequencing input was sorted cells pooled from one or two spleens. The origin of the receptors is a pool of C57BL/6 mice in good health.

This clone showed up just a few times. All gene names here are mouse names. The read ends 1 residue before the CDR3 terminus; that terminus is restored from the germline J gene. Other DNA sequences in the same sample also yield this CDR3. The gene calls are TRBV13-3 and TRBJ2-7; TRBD2 aligns across 9 bases. The germline gives CDR1 NNHDY, CDR2 SYVADS. V trimming: 0 bases; J trimming: 7 bases; junction bases outside the gene matches: 5. The CDR3 loop spans 14 amino acids. The sequenced part of the CDR3 DNA is TGTGCCAGCAGTGATGATGGGGGGGCGGGGGAACAGTAC. Protein sequence: CASSDDGGAGEQY. The whole CDR3 reads CASSDDGGAGEQYF.

As to this clone: Gene names and germline refer to mouse. The CDR3 goes on 1 residue after the read ends, and that part is filled in from the germline J gene. This chain links TRBV26 with TRBJ1-2; no firm D call. CDR3 length: 13 residues. Germline-derived CDR1 and CDR2 are KGHPV and FQNQEV (reference sequence). Trimming removed 6 bases from V and 0 bases from J, with 8 bases in between. The CDR3 DNA, read in part, is TGTGCCAGCAGCCGACAATCAAACTCCGACTACACC. Protein: CASSRQSNSDYT. The entire CDR3 protein reads CASSRQSNSDYTF.

Turning to this clone: The gene names here belong to mouse. With the read ending 1 residue before the CDR3 end, the germline J gene is used to fill in that end. This chain uses TRBV19 with TRBJ2-4, with no clear D. The CDR3 contains 14 residues. V lost 2 bases to trimming and J lost 0 bases, with 7 bases between them. Germline V gene data show CDR1 as FNHDT and CDR2 as SITEND (reference sequence). The covered CDR3 bases are TGTGCCAGCAGTATCTCACTCAGTCAAAACACCTTGTAC. Protein: CASSISLSQNTLY. The entire CDR3 protein is CASSISLSQNTLYF.

Remarks on this clone: Gene names are mouse gene names. The read terminates 1 residue ahead of where the CDR3 ends, so the germline J gene completes it. The chain has TRBV13-3 and TRBJ2-1, with 8 nucleotides matching TRBD2. The CDR3 has 13 amino acids. In germline, CDR1 is NNHDY, CDR2 SYVADS. Losses at the gene ends were 2 bases for V and 7 bases for J; bases not matched to a gene: 2. The CDR3 sequence is CASSDPGGAEQFF. Partial CDR3 DNA: TGTGCCAGCAGTGACCCTGGGGGGGCTGAGCAGTTC.

This clone was observed a handful of times. The genes and germline here are from mouse. Read coverage stops 1 residue before the CDR3 terminus; the germline J gene supplies the remainder. The rearrangement links TRBV5 to TRBJ2-7, with TRBD2 matching 11 bases. V dropped 3 bases and J dropped 5; count of bases not matched to a gene: 0. Germline CDR1 is LGHNA and CDR2 is YNLKQL (reference sequence). The CDR3 is 13 amino acids. The sequenced part of the CDR3 DNA is TGTGCCAGCAGCCAGGACTGGGGGGATGAACAGTAC. Protein product: CASSQDWGDEQY. The whole CDR3 protein reads CASSQDWGDEQYF.

On this clone: The listed genes are named as in mouse. The read gets to within 1 residue of the CDR3 end, and the germline J gene fills in the rest. V gene TRBV1 combines with J gene TRBJ2-4; 7 nucleotides match TRBD1. The CDR3 is 14 residues long. V shed 5 bases, J shed 6 bases, and the junction held 8 bases outside the gene matches. The germline CDR1 and CDR2 sequences are NSQYPW and LRSPGD (reference sequence). CDR3 amino acids: CTCSSRDSGNTLYF. CDR3 DNA, as far as it was read: TGCACCTGCAGTTCCCGGGACAGTGGGAACACCTTGTAC.

Turning to this clone: Any gene name here is a mouse gene name. The CDR3 here is CASSGDRVANTEVFF. The CDR3 DNA, read in part, is TGTGCCAGCAGCGGGGACAGGGTAGCAAACACAGAAGTCTTC. The V and J genes are TRBV3 and TRBJ1-1, with TRBD1 identical over 9 bases. The DNA ends 1 residue before the CDR3 does, and the rest of the CDR3 is filled in from the germline J gene. The CDR3 is 15 amino acids. The trim removed 5 bases at V and 0 bases at J, leaving 4 bases unmatched. The germline gives CDR1 SNHLY, CDR2 FYNGKV (reference sequence).

Notes on this clone: Mouse gene names and germline throughout. The CDR3 sequence: CASSLEGGDNERLFF. The part of the CDR3 DNA that was read is TGTGCCAGCTCTCTCGAAGGGGGCGACAACGAAAGATTATTT. The chain has TRBV12-1 and TRBJ1-4; 7 positions agree with TRBD1. The missing CDR3 end, 1 residue past where the read stops, is filled in from the germline J gene. The V and J ends lost 0 bases and 4 bases, in that order; junction bases with no gene match: 4. CDR1 is SGHSN and CDR2 is HYEKVE in the germline V gene. The CDR3 has 15 amino acids. Together with reference TRBV12-1 and TRBJ1-4, the CDR3 gives the full variable domain: DSGVVQSPRHIIKEKGGRSVLTCIPISGHSNVVWYQQTLGKELKFLIQHYEKVERDKGFLPSRFSVQQFDDYHSEMNMSALELEDSAMYFCASSLEGGDNERLFFGHGTKLSVL.

This clone has only a few counts. Gene names denote mouse genes. The CDR3 end falls 1 residue outside the read, so it is completed with the germline J gene. The chain uses TRBV15 and TRBJ1-3; D unclear. The CDR3 covers 13 residues. Germline V gene sequence: CDR1 SGHND, CDR2 FRSKSL. The V end lost 3 bases, the J end lost 0 bases, and 3 bases lay between the germline ends. The CDR3 spells CASSFNSGNTLYF. Partial CDR3 DNA: TGTGCCAGCAGTTTCAATTCTGGAAATACGCTCTAT.

About this clone itself: Gene labels here are mouse ones. Read coverage stops 1 residue before the CDR3 terminus; the germline J gene supplies the remainder. This specimen includes other DNA sequences encoding the same CDR3. The rearrangement joins TRBV20 to TRBJ2-1; D is uncertain. V lost 1 base and J 4 bases, leaving 2 bases between the germline ends. The germline CDR1 and CDR2 sequences are GFQATS and STVNSAI. The CDR3 consists of 11 residues. Here the CDR3 reads CGARGYAEQFF. The covered CDR3 bases are TGTGGTGCTAGGGGATATGCTGAGCAGTTC.

Of note for this clone: Genes and germline come from the mouse. The read ends 1 residue early relative to the CDR3; the germline J gene fills the gap. This chain links TRBV5 with TRBJ2-7; 14 nucleotides line up with TRBD2. This CDR3 is 14 amino acids long. CDR1 is LGHNA and CDR2 is YNLKQL in the germline V gene (reference sequence). V trimming: 3 bases; J trimming: 6 bases; junction bases outside the gene matches: 1. The part of the CDR3 DNA that was read is TGTGCCAGCAGCCAGGGACTGGGGGGGCGTGAACAGTAC. Translated: CASSQGLGGREQY. In full, the CDR3 is CASSQGLGGREQYF.

About this clone itself: The gene symbols are mouse symbols. The read ends 1 residue shy of where the CDR3 ends; the end is completed using the germline J gene. The genes are TRBV2 and TRBJ1-6; weak D call: TRBD1 (5 bases). TRBJ1-6 is marked as an open reading frame, function uncertain. The CDR3 consists of 15 residues. CDR1 and CDR2 from the germline V gene are LGHNA and YSYQKL. Deletions cut 0 bases from V and 9 bases from J, with 12 bases between. CDR3 bases read: TGTGCCAGCAGCCAAGAAGGGGCGGGAGGTTCGCCCCTCTAC. Its translation: CASSQEGAGGSPLY. In full, the CDR3 reads CASSQEGAGGSPLYF.

As regards this clone: Gene names are the mouse ones. The read comes to an end 1 residue before the CDR3 does, leaving the germline J gene to fill in the end. The chain is built from TRBV13-2 and TRBJ2-7; D is undetermined. Germline CDR1 is NNHNN and CDR2 is SYGAGS (reference sequence). The CDR3 runs to 12 residues. Trimming removed 7 bases at V and 0 bases at J, with 8 bases between. The CDR3 bases that were read are TGTGCCAGCCGCCAGAGCTCCTATGAACAGTAC. Amino acid sequence: CASRQSSYEQY. In full, the CDR3 reads CASRQSSYEQYF.

This clone was observed a few times. Mouse gene names apply. The CDR3 is cut off 1 residue early in the read; its end comes from the germline J gene. The chain links TRBV13-3 to TRBJ2-7, with 10 bases lining up with TRBD2. The CDR3 has 15 amino acids. The germline gives CDR1 NNHDY, CDR2 SYVADS. J gave up 0 bases and V 3 bases, and 3 bases lay outside the gene matches. CDR3 residues: CASSGGLGSSYEQYF. The covered CDR3 bases are TGTGCCAGCAGTGGGGGACTGGGGAGCTCCTATGAACAGTAC.

Notes on this clone: Gene names and germline refer to mouse. The read ends 1 residue shy of where the CDR3 ends; the end is completed using the germline J gene. The chain carries TRBV26 and TRBJ2-2, with unresolved D. In germline, CDR1 is KGHPV, CDR2 FQNQEV (reference sequence). V was cut by 0 bases and J by 5 bases, with 4 bases left in between. The CDR3 extends over 13 amino acids. The CDR3 DNA, read in part, is TGTGCCAGCAGTCTGTCCCGGACCGGGCAGCTCTAC. Protein: CASSLSRTGQLY. The CDR3 as a whole reads CASSLSRTGQLYF.

About this clone: Mouse gene names and germline throughout. The CDR3 end is not reached by the read, which stops 1 residue before it; the germline J gene fills it in. The V and J genes are TRBV2 and TRBJ1-5, with D maybe TRBD1 (5 bases). Trimming cost V 0 bases and J 1 base, with 7 bases left between them. Looked up from germline, CDR1 is LGHNA and CDR2 is YSYQKL. The CDR3 loop spans 15 amino acids. This chain's CDR3 is CASSQEAGNNQAPLF. The part of the CDR3 DNA that was read is TGTGCCAGCAGCCAAGAGGCAGGGAACAACCAGGCTCCGCTT.

On this clone: Mouse germline and gene names are used. The read is 1 residue too short to cover the CDR3 end, so that end is filled in from the germline J gene. This sequence joins TRBV13-2 and TRBJ1-2, with a possible D match to TRBD1 (6 bases). CDR1 is NNHNN, CDR2 SYGAGS, per germline (reference sequence). V lost 0 bases to trimming and J lost 2 bases, with 8 bases between them. The CDR3 has 14 amino acids. The CDR3 loop reads CASGDDRENSDYTF. The CDR3 bases that were read are TGTGCCAGCGGTGATGACAGGGAGAACTCCGACTACACC.

On this clone itself: Mouse gene names and germline throughout. CDR3 sequence reads: CASSQGQNSDYTF. CDR3 DNA, as far as it was read: TGTGCCAGCTCCCAGGGACAGAACTCCGACTACACC. J is TRBJ1-2 and V is TRBV12-1, with 7 bases that match TRBD1. The missing CDR3 end, 1 residue past where the read stops, is filled in from the germline J gene. The junction had 3 bases not matched to a gene; V was cut back by 4 bases and J by 2 bases. The CDR3 runs 13 residues. Looked up from germline, CDR1 is SGHSN and CDR2 is HYEKVE. Looking up the rest from reference TRBV12-1 and TRBJ1-2 gives the full variable domain: DSGVVQSPRHIIKEKGGRSVLTCIPISGHSNVVWYQQTLGKELKFLIQHYEKVERDKGFLPSRFSVQQFDDYHSEMNMSALELEDSAMYFCASSQGQNSDYTFGSGTRLLVI.

About this clone itself: Gene names follow the mouse nomenclature. The read halts 1 residue ahead of the CDR3 end, with the missing end drawn from the germline J gene. This chain uses TRBV19 with TRBJ2-1, with 8 bases fitting TRBD1. This CDR3 spans 13 amino acids. Per germline, CDR1 FNHDT and CDR2 SITEND (reference sequence). V lost 6 bases and J lost 7; bases outside the gene matches: 6. The CDR3 loop is CASTDRAVAEQFF. CDR3 DNA (partial): TGTGCCAGCACGGACAGGGCGGTGGCTGAGCAGTTC.

As concerns this clone: Gene and germline names: mouse. The read gets to within 1 residue of the CDR3 end, and the germline J gene fills in the rest. The chain joins TRBV4 to TRBJ1-1; 7 bases are a match to TRBD1. The CDR3 is made up of 12 amino acids. Germline V gene sequence: CDR1 LGHDT, CDR2 YNNKQL (reference sequence). V trimming: 5 bases; J trimming: 8 bases; junction bases outside the gene matches: 5. The CDR3 loop is CASSRQGKEVFF. The CDR3 bases that were read are TGTGCCAGCAGCCGACAGGGAAAGGAAGTCTTC. Full variable domain (outside the CDR3, taken from reference TRBV4 and TRBJ1-1): ETAVFQTPNYHVTQVGNEVSFNCKQTLGHDTMYWYKQDSKKLLKIMFSYNNKQLIVNETVPRRFSPQSSDKAHLNLRIKSVEPEDSAVYLCASSRQGKEVFFGKGTRLTVV.

A remark on this clone: All gene names here are mouse names. The read terminates 1 residue ahead of where the CDR3 ends, so the germline J gene completes it. The chain combines TRBV26 with TRBJ2-1, with 11 bases fitting TRBD1. This CDR3 is 14 amino acids long. From germline, CDR1 is KGHPV and CDR2 FQNQEV (reference sequence). With 6 bases clipped from V and 7 bases from J, the junction kept 5 bases outside the gene matches. The CDR3: CASSRTGGGAEQFF. CDR3 DNA (partial): TGTGCCAGCAGCCGGACAGGGGGCGGGGCTGAGCAGTTC.

This clone was seen a few times. The genes are named according to mouse. Read sequence stops 1 residue before the CDR3 end, and the germline J gene provides the missing end. The genes are TRBV5 and TRBJ2-7; 12 bases fit TRBD1. This CDR3 is 14 amino acids long. The V segment lost 5 bases and the J segment 6 bases; nucleotides outside the gene matches: 5. Germline CDR1 is LGHNA and CDR2 is YNLKQL (reference sequence). Incomplete CDR3 DNA: TGTGCCAGCAGCTCCCCGGGACAGGGGGCTGAACAGTAC. Amino acids: CASSSPGQGAEQY. The CDR3 in full is CASSSPGQGAEQYF.

Points on this clone: The gene names here belong to mouse. The DNA ends 1 residue before the CDR3 does, and the rest of the CDR3 is filled in from the germline J gene. V is TRBV13-1 and J is TRBJ2-4; 9 nucleotides align to TRBD2. This CDR3 comprises 12 residues. The germline gives CDR1 NSHNY, CDR2 SYGAGN. V was clipped by 5 bases and J by 5 bases; unmatched bases: 0. The sequenced part of the CDR3 DNA is TGTGCCAGCAGCTGGGGGGGAAACACCTTGTAC. As protein: CASSWGGNTLY. The full-length CDR3 reads as CASSWGGNTLYF.

As to this clone: Gene and germline names: mouse. CDR3 amino acids: CASSSPGGPGQLYF. CDR3 DNA (partial): TGTGCAAGCAGCTCGCCTGGGGGGCCCGGGCAGCTCTAC. The chain carries TRBV16 and TRBJ2-2; TRBD2 matches at 8 bases. The read ends 1 residue shy of where the CDR3 ends; the end is completed using the germline J gene. The CDR3 consists of 14 residues. Germline values: CDR1 SGHSA, CDR2 FRNQAP. Losses at the gene ends were 4 bases for V and 6 bases for J; bases not matched to a gene: 4. The variable domain in full, with the rest retrieved from reference TRBV16 and TRBJ2-2, is NAGVIQTPRHKVTGKGQEATLWCEPISGHSAVFWYRQTIVQGLEFLTYFRNQAPIDDSGMPKERFSAQMPNQSHSTLKIQSTQPQDSAVYLCASSSPGGPGQLYFGEGSKLTVL.

As concerns this clone: The germline and genes are mouse ones. The DNA ends 1 residue before the CDR3 does, and the rest of the CDR3 is filled in from the germline J gene. The chain combines TRBV15 with TRBJ2-4; possible D gene TRBD2, 6 bases. CDR3 length equals 13 residues. V lost 5 bases, J lost 8 bases, and 14 bases lay in between. Per germline, CDR1 SGHND and CDR2 FRSKSL. The covered CDR3 bases are TGTGCCAGCAGTCCAAGTGGGGGAAGCACCTTGTAC. The encoded protein is CASSPSGGSTLY. The CDR3, in full, reads CASSPSGGSTLYF.